A selection of T cell receptor beta chains follows, all from one sample in a study of post-analysis software for immune sequencing data. TCRdb redid the calling of the PCR reads with MiXCR, one entry per CDR3 protein. The sample has 750,000 to 950,000 distinct CDR3 sequences; approximately 53% are singletons. Sequenced sample: blood. These TCRs come from a girl aged 10 to 17 with multiple sclerosis. CDR3s leave out the opening cysteine and the closing phenylalanine or tryptophan. Each record gives: clone size, V gene, CDR3 protein. Not all rows give a size; the values are once, few, many and, for expanded clones, a class.

>NA|TRBV20-1
SARAPGGPYDYAYEQY
>NA|TRBV4-1
ASSQYGTQY
>once|TRBV20-1
SAGGRQSSYNEQF
>NA|TRBV11-2
ASSLRMGQPRTYEQY
>NA|TRBV4-1
ASSQTSLERYEQY
>NA|TRBV6-1
ASSLRSGRAYPDEQF
>few|TRBV20-1
SAEGAGYGYT
>NA|TRBV14
ASSQERIPNYGYT
>NA|TRBV29-1
SVRAGQNQPQH
>NA|TRBV20-1
SARRGQGRETQY
>NA|TRBV5-1
ASSWQGPNEKLF
>NA|TRBV20-1
SAGGPPGVETQY
>NA|TRBV7-6
ASSLEPPSTDTQY
>NA|TRBV12-3/TRBV12-4
ASSWTGAQETQY
>NA|TRBV18
ASSPGTGVDYEQY
>NA|TRBV6-6
ASSRHAGVGETQY
>NA|TRBV25-1
ASSESVLAGRPGELF